The 31 T cell receptor beta chains below all came from one sample that was sequenced in a study of OX40 agonist ivuxolimab in advanced cancers. This table comes from immunoSEQ multiplex PCR, and its TCRdb copy is limited to in-frame clones, with some not included. The sample contains about 85,000 clones, under 90% of which appear only once. The starting material was CD4+ or CD8+ T cells sorted from blood, obtained in a trial of the OX40 agonist ivuxolimab. The receptors stem from an adult with an advanced solid tumor such as melanoma, head and neck, liver or kidney cancer.

The gene calls are TRBV6-5 and TRBJ1-2; possible D gene TRBD1, 5 bases. Per germline, CDR1 MNHEY and CDR2 SVGAGI. CDR3 length equals 15 residues. V lost 7 bases and J lost 0, with 15 bases in between. The CDR3 loop is CASNPQGRANYGYTF. The CDR3 DNA reads as TGTGCCAGCAACCCCCAGGGCAGAGCTAACTATGGCTACACCTTC.

The chain has TRBV19 and TRBJ1-5; D is possibly TRBD1 (5 bases). The CDR3 contains 15 residues. Germline V gives CDR1 LNHDA, CDR2 SQIVND (reference sequence). V lost 6 bases and J 7 bases, leaving 19 bases between the germline ends. CDR3 region: CASSPGGGSGQPQHF. The CDR3 nucleotides are TGTGCCAGTAGCCCCGGGGGAGGCAGCGGGCAGCCCCAGCATTTT. Full variable domain (missing parts from reference TRBV19 and TRBJ1-5): DGGITQSPKYLFRKEGQNVTLSCEQNLNHDAMYWYRQDPGQGLRLIYYSQIVNDFQKGDIAEGYSVSREKKESFPLTVTSAQKNPTAFYLCASSPGGGSGQPQHFGDGTRLSIL.

A single count supports this clone. The chain recombines TRBV7-9 with TRBJ1-4; perhaps TRBD1 as D (6 bases). Germline values: CDR1 SEHNR, CDR2 FQNEAQ (reference sequence). V was clipped by 3 bases and J by 8 bases, with 19 bases between them. There are 16 residues in the CDR3. The CDR3 spells CASSFSDVQGREKLFF. The CDR3 DNA follows: TGTGCCAGCAGCTTTAGTGACGTCCAGGGGAGGGAAAAACTGTTTTTT.

J is TRBJ2-2 and V is TRBV27; 7 bases are shared with TRBD1. The V and J ends lost 5 bases and 2 bases, in that order; junction bases with no gene match: 11. The CDR3 consists of 17 residues. CDR1 and CDR2 (germline): MNHEY, SMNVEV (reference sequence). In DNA form, the CDR3 reads TGTGCCAGCAGTCGTCTGTCCGGGACAGTAAACACCGGGGAGCTGTTTTTT. This sequence encodes CASSRLSGTVNTGELFF.

The chain recombines TRBV7-8 with TRBJ2-1; D gene unclear. The germline V gene encodes CDR1 SGHVS and CDR2 FQNEAQ. The CDR3 length is 14 residues. Deletions cut 1 base from V and 1 base from J, with 5 bases between. For the CDR3, the DNA is TGTGCCAGCAGCTTAGGCGGATCCTACAATGAGCAGTTCTTC. Translating gives CASSLGGSYNEQFF.

This clone was found once. V is TRBV7-2 and J is TRBJ2-2, with 10 bases matching TRBD1. The CDR3 length is 15 residues. The germline V gene encodes CDR1 SGHTA and CDR2 FQGNSA. Trimming removed 6 bases from V and 7 bases from J; junction bases left unmatched: 8. In DNA form, the CDR3 reads TGTGCCAGCAGATTCGGGACAGGGGATCACGGGGAGCTGTTTTTT. Translation: CASRFGTGDHGELFF.

The V gene is TRBV4-1, the J gene TRBJ1-6; D not resolved. CDR1 and CDR2 (germline): MGHRA, YSYEKL. Trimming stripped 0 bases from V and 10 bases from J, with 16 bases between. CDR3 length equals 16 residues. The CDR3 bases are TGCGCCAGCAGCCAAGATGTCGCAGCAAGCCGGTCACCCCTCCACTTT. This sequence encodes CASSQDVAASRSPLHF.

The chain is built from TRBV7-3 and TRBJ2-2; D remains unclear. CDR3 size: 15 residues. From germline, CDR1 is SGHTA and CDR2 FQGTGA. Between the trimmed V and J ends, which lost 5 bases and 13 bases, there was a span of 23 bases. CDR3 sequence (DNA): TGTGCCAGCAGCCCTGGCAACCGGGCAATAAGGATGCTGTTTTTT. Protein sequence: CASSPGNRAIRMLFF.

V and J are TRBV10-3 and TRBJ2-7, with TRBD2 matching 7 bases. The length of the CDR3 is 15 residues. Losses at the gene ends were 7 bases for V and 6 bases for J; bases not matched to a gene: 15. Germline values: CDR1 ENHRY, CDR2 SYGVKD. Here the CDR3 DNA reads TGTGCCATCAAATACGAAGCGGGAATAGTGGCCGAGCAGTACTTC. Protein: CAIKYEAGIVAEQYF.

The CDR3 reads CASSAPSGRGQETQYF. In DNA, the CDR3 is TGTGCCAGCAGCGCACCGAGCGGGAGAGGGCAAGAGACCCAGTACTTC. The chain combines TRBV9 with TRBJ2-5; 8 bases fit TRBD2. Trimming removed 3 bases from V and 2 bases from J; junction bases left unmatched: 9. This CDR3 region has 16 residues. The germline gives CDR1 SGDLS, CDR2 YYNGEE.

The V and J genes are TRBV11-2 and TRBJ2-1; 10 nucleotides align to TRBD2. The germline V gene has CDR1 SGHAT and CDR2 FQNNGV. CDR3 size: 20 residues. The trim removed 0 bases at V and 3 bases at J, leaving 14 bases unmatched. The CDR3 DNA is TGTGCCAGCAGCTTAGATCGTCTGGGGAGCGGGAGGGAGGGCTACAATGAGCAGTTCTTC. Translation: CASSLDRLGSGREGYNEQFF. Variable domain in full (rest from reference TRBV11-2 and TRBJ2-1): EAGVAQSPRYKIIEKRQSVAFWCNPISGHATLYWYQQILGQGPKLLIQFQNNGVVDDSQLPKDRFSAERLKGVDSTLKIQPAKLEDSAVYLCASSLDRLGSGREGYNEQFFGPGTRLTVL.

The chain joins TRBV4-2 to TRBJ1-3; 7 bases match TRBD1. Germline V CDR1 and CDR2: LGHNA, YNFKEQ. This CDR3 contains 19 residues. Germline trimming cut 5 bases from V and 4 bases from J; bases unmatched to any gene: 20. CDR3 protein: CASSSNRDSWTRRGNTIYF. CDR3 bases: TGTGCCAGCAGCAGCAACCGGGACAGCTGGACTCGGCGGGGAAACACCATATATTTT.

The sample holds a few counts of this clone. The chain recombines TRBV7-2 with TRBJ2-1; possible D gene TRBD2, 7 bases. Germline CDR1 is SGHTA and CDR2 is FQGNSA. The CDR3 is made up of 14 amino acids. The V end was cut by 4 bases, the J end by 8 bases, with 15 bases between. The CDR3 reads CASSSLGGRDEQFF. The CDR3 region has the DNA TGTGCCAGCAGCTCCCTGGGGGGGCGGGATGAGCAGTTCTTC.

The V gene is TRBV7-9, the J gene TRBJ2-7; tentatively, D is TRBD1 (6 bases). The V end lost 3 bases, the J end lost 5 bases, and 11 bases lay between the germline ends. Germline lookup yields CDR1 SEHNR and CDR2 FQNEAQ (reference sequence). The CDR3 spans 13 residues. CDR3 sequence reads: CASSLTGVDEQYF. DNA for the CDR3: TGTGCCAGCAGCTTGACAGGAGTTGACGAGCAGTACTTC.

The V gene is TRBV19, the J gene TRBJ2-1; D gene ambiguous. Per the germline V gene, CDR1 is LNHDA and CDR2 is SQIVND (reference sequence). This CDR3 region has 13 residues. Deletions cut 1 base from V and 10 bases from J, with 11 bases between. The DNA for the CDR3 is TGTGCCAGTAGTATAGCCCTGGTACGAGAGCAGTTCTTC. Encoded protein: CASSIALVREQFF. Supplemented by reference TRBV19 and TRBJ2-1, the full variable domain reads DGGITQSPKYLFRKEGQNVTLSCEQNLNHDAMYWYRQDPGQGLRLIYYSQIVNDFQKGDIAEGYSVSREKKESFPLTVTSAQKNPTAFYLCASSIALVREQFFGPGTRLTVL.

The J gene is TRBJ1-2, the V gene TRBV14; 9 positions agree with TRBD1. Unmatched junction bases numbered 6, after V lost 4 bases and J lost 3 bases. The CDR3 loop spans 15 amino acids. In germline, CDR1 is SGHDN, CDR2 FVKESK. CDR3 sequence: CASSPGQGWDYGYTF. In DNA form, the CDR3 reads TGTGCCAGCAGCCCTGGACAGGGGTGGGACTATGGCTACACCTTC.

The gene calls are TRBV28 and TRBJ2-2; 9 nucleotides align to TRBD2. There are 17 residues in the CDR3. Germline V gene sequence: CDR1 MDHEN, CDR2 SYDVKM. Trimming removed 5 bases from V and 1 base from J; junction bases left unmatched: 8. In nucleotides, the CDR3 is TGTGCCAGCAGTCCACCGGGACTAGCCCTGAACACCGGGGAGCTGTTTTTT. Its protein product is CASSPPGLALNTGELFF.

V usage is TRBV28 and J usage is TRBJ2-4; TRBD1 agrees at 9 bases. V shed 3 bases and J 7 bases; nucleotides not matched to a gene: 10. The CDR3 has 16 residues. Germline-derived CDR1 and CDR2 are MDHEN and SYDVKM. CDR3 bases: TGTGCCAGCAGTTTCCTGACAGGGGGGGTTGAGAACATTCAGTACTTC. This translates into CASSFLTGGVENIQYF.

V usage is TRBV23-1 and J usage is TRBJ1-2, with D perhaps matching TRBD1 (5 bases). TRBV23-1 is identified as an open reading frame with a role that is uncertain. The V end was cut by 2 bases, the J end by 3 bases, with 25 bases between. CDR3 length: 19 residues. The CDR3 protein is CASSQGSARATPPYYGYTF. The CDR3 region has the DNA TGCGCCAGCAGTCAAGGGTCTGCCAGGGCCACCCCCCCCTACTATGGCTACACCTTC.

Only a few counts were recorded for this clone. The chain joins TRBV6-5 to TRBJ1-2; TRBD1 might be the D (6 bases). The CDR3 extends over 13 amino acids. CDR1 MNHEY and CDR2 SVGAGI come from the germline V gene. The DNA of the CDR3 is TGTACCACTTCGCCGGGGGGCCCCTATGGCTACACCTTC. Translated, it gives CTTSPGGPYGYTF.

This chain links TRBV5-4 with TRBJ2-7; 9 bases are shared with TRBD2. Germline trimming cut 4 bases from V and 2 bases from J; bases unmatched to any gene: 1. CDR3 length: 13 amino acids. Germline values: CDR1 SGHNT, CDR2 YYREEE (reference sequence). CDR3 coding DNA: TGTGCCAGCAGCGCTAGCGGGGCCTACGAGCAGTACTTC. It encodes CASSASGAYEQYF.

Only one count was recorded for this clone. This CDR3 is CASRGGVRTEAFF. The CDR3 DNA is TGTGCCAGCAGGGGGGGGGTGAGGACTGAAGCTTTCTTT. This sequence joins TRBV28 and TRBJ1-1; weak D call: TRBD1 (5 bases). Per the germline V gene, CDR1 is MDHEN and CDR2 is SYDVKM. CDR3 length equals 13 residues. V was trimmed by 6 bases and J by 5 bases, leaving 13 bases between them.

V gene TRBV14 combines with J gene TRBJ1-1, with TRBD1 as a possible D gene (5 bases). V was shortened by 1 base and J by 2 bases, with 11 bases between the two germline ends. The CDR3 is 15 amino acids. Germline V gene sequence: CDR1 SGHDN, CDR2 FVKESK. The CDR3 bases are TGTGCCAGCAGCCAAGTTTGGGGCCTCAACACTGAAGCTTTCTTT. This encodes CASSQVWGLNTEAFF.

J is TRBJ2-4 and V is TRBV6-6; 8 bases agree with TRBD2. From germline, CDR1 is MNHNY and CDR2 SVGAGI (reference sequence). This CDR3 region has 13 residues. The ends lost 2 bases at V and 8 bases at J; junction bases unmatched: 2. DNA for the CDR3: TGTGCCAGCAGTTACCGGGAGGGGGACATTCAGTACTTC. It codes for CASSYREGDIQYF.

Of note for this clone: One end of the junction is discordant with germline, which a read error may explain. CDR3 in DNA: TGTGCTAGCAGCCCTCTCGAGAACACTGAAGCTTTCTTT. Translated, it gives CASSPLENTEAFF. The chain combines TRBV7-7 with TRBJ1-1; D ambiguous. CDR1 is SSHAT and CDR2 is FNYEAQ in the germline V gene (reference sequence). The CDR3 covers 13 residues.

The V gene is TRBV28, the J gene TRBJ2-7, with unresolved D. The CDR3 spans 14 residues. Trimming removed 7 bases at V and 7 bases at J, with 20 bases between. Germline V gene sequence: CDR1 MDHEN, CDR2 SYDVKM. The CDR3 nucleotides read TGTGCCAGCACCTCCTCGGGCCTTCCTAATGAGCAGTACTTC. This encodes CASTSSGLPNEQYF.

The genes are TRBV7-8 and TRBJ1-5; 8 nucleotides match TRBD1. Germline lookup yields CDR1 SGHVS and CDR2 FQNEAQ. V lost 6 bases and J lost 2; bases outside the gene matches: 6. There are 15 residues in the CDR3. The CDR3: CASRPDRVGNQPQHF. CDR3 bases: TGTGCCAGCAGACCGGACAGGGTGGGCAATCAGCCCCAGCATTTT.

This chain links TRBV4-1 with TRBJ2-7; D is unresolved. The CDR3 contains 15 residues. Germline V gene sequence: CDR1 MGHRA, CDR2 YSYEKL. V lost 3 bases, J lost 4 bases, and 16 bases lay in between. CDR3 nucleotides: TGCGCCAGCAGCCACCCCAGGAGTAAGCGTTACGAGCAGTACTTC. Translation: CASSHPRSKRYEQYF.

This clone has only one observation. CDR3 loop: CATSQSVDRGNYGYTF. The CDR3 DNA is TGTGCCACCAGTCAGAGTGTAGACAGGGGGAACTATGGCTACACCTTC. The chain has TRBV15 and TRBJ1-2; the match to TRBD1 covers 9 bases. This CDR3 has 16 residues. The V gene end was trimmed by 6 bases and the J gene end by 2 bases; junction bases not matched to a gene: 10. Germline lookup yields CDR1 LNHNV and CDR2 YYDKDF (reference sequence).

The chain links TRBV7-2 to TRBJ2-5; 9 nucleotides align to TRBD2. The germline CDR1 and CDR2 sequences are SGHTA and FQGNSA. The CDR3 is 17 residues long. Losses at the gene ends were 6 bases for V and 1 base for J; bases not matched to a gene: 12. The CDR3 region has the DNA TGTGCCAGCAGATCTACATTTGGGACTAGCATCCAAGAGACCCAGTACTTC. As protein: CASRSTFGTSIQETQYF.

V usage is TRBV7-2 and J usage is TRBJ1-2, with D possibly being TRBD1 (6 bases). CDR1 is SGHTA, CDR2 FQGNSA, per germline. Trimming shortened V by 5 bases and J by 2 bases, and 27 bases separated the two germline ends. This CDR3 is 19 amino acids long. CDR3 protein: CASSPLPTLTGARNYGYTF. DNA of the CDR3: TGTGCCAGCAGCCCCCTCCCAACTCTCACGGGGGCTAGGAACTATGGCTACACCTTC. The whole variable domain, remainder taken from reference TRBV7-2 and TRBJ1-2, is GAGVSQSPSNKVTEKGKDVELRCDPISGHTALYWYRQSLGQGLEFLIYFQGNSAPDKSGLPSDRFSAERTGGSVSTLTIQRTQQEDSAVYLCASSPLPTLTGARNYGYTFGSGTRLTVV.